What follows are 19 T cell receptor beta chains derived from one specimen sequenced in a study of T cells in Graves' hyperthyroidism and ophthalmopathy. Amplification of TCR beta CDR3 regions was performed using RNA transcripts as template. First-round RT-PCR targeting the TCR CDR3 was performed with the HTBI primer set. TCRdb fed the multiplex PCR reads into MiXCR, producing one record per CDR3 protein. This sample has hundreds of thousands of distinct CDR3 sequences; about 15% occur once, and the top ten carry more than 5%. Material: blood. Receptors were obtained from a woman in her twenties or thirties with Graves' hyperthyroidism that later progressed to Graves' ophthalmopathy.

This clonotype was counted ten times or more. J is TRBJ2-1 and V is TRBV19, with D unclear. Trimming left V 7 bases short and J 0 bases short, with 13 bases between. Germline-derived CDR1 and CDR2 are LNHDA and SQIVND (reference sequence). This CDR3 has 15 amino acids. CDR3 protein: CASTRATSSYNEQFF. CDR3 in DNA: TGTGCCAGTACACGAGCCACCAGCTCCTACAATGAGCAGTTCTTC.

This clonotype was picked up many times. V is TRBV28 and J is TRBJ2-5; D ambiguous. There are 14 residues in the CDR3. Germline V gene lookup returns CDR1 MDHEN and CDR2 SYDVKM. Trimming stripped 5 bases from V and 4 bases from J, with 14 bases between. For the CDR3, the DNA is TGTGCCAGCAGTGAGAAAAGGACCCCAGAGACCCAGTACTTC. Translating it yields CASSEKRTPETQYF.

At least ten counts were recorded for this clonotype. The chain has TRBV15 and TRBJ2-1; tentative D call: TRBD2 (6 bases). Germline CDR1 is LNHNV and CDR2 is YYDKDF (reference sequence). This CDR3 contains 16 residues. Trimming shortened V by 2 bases and J by 6 bases, and 17 bases separated the two germline ends. The CDR3 DNA is TGTGCCACCAGCAGATGGTCCGAGGACGGGGGCAATGAGCAGTTCTTC. As protein: CATSRWSEDGGNEQFF. Complete variable domain (other parts from reference TRBV15 and TRBJ2-1): DAMVIQNPRYQVTQFGKPVTLSCSQTLNHNVMYWYQQKSSQAPKLLFHYYDKDFNNEADTPDNFQSRRPNTSFCFLDIRSPGLGDTAMYLCATSRWSEDGGNEQFFGPGTRLTVL.

This clonotype appeared a few times. This chain joins TRBV20-1 and TRBJ1-5; D gene uncertain. This CDR3 spans 13 amino acids. Per germline, CDR1 DFQATT and CDR2 SNEGSKA (reference sequence). V lost 4 bases and J lost 0, with 7 bases in between. CDR3 region: CSAISDSNQPQHF. CDR3 sequence (DNA): TGCAGTGCTATTAGTGATAGCAATCAGCCCCAGCATTTT.

The genes are TRBV13 and TRBJ2-3; TRBD2 agrees at 9 bases. This CDR3 region has 19 residues. Germline V CDR1 and CDR2: PRHDT, FYEKMQ (reference sequence). The V and J ends lost 5 bases and 0 bases, in that order; junction bases with no gene match: 15. The CDR3 loop is CASSHPGTSRHSSTDTQYF. The CDR3 region has the DNA TGTGCCAGCAGCCACCCCGGGACTAGCCGACACTCTAGCACAGATACGCAGTATTTT.

This clonotype was seen many times. This chain connects TRBV29-1 to TRBJ2-3; TRBD1 aligns across 9 bases. V lost 7 bases and J lost 4; bases outside the gene matches: 12. This CDR3 spans 15 amino acids. CDR1 and CDR2 from the germline V gene are SQVTM and ANQGSEA. CDR3 nucleotides: TGCAGCGCCCAGAGAGGGACAGGGACCTCAGATACGCAGTATTTT. This codes for CSAQRGTGTSDTQYF.

This clonotype was counted ten times or more. J is TRBJ2-7 and V is TRBV2; no definite D call. V lost 3 bases and J 3 bases, leaving 18 bases between the germline ends. This CDR3 comprises 16 residues. Germline V CDR1 and CDR2: SNHLY, FYNNEI. The CDR3 protein is CASSDGGQSAIYEQYF. CDR3 nucleotides: TGTGCCAGCAGTGATGGTGGGCAGTCCGCCATCTACGAGCAGTACTTC.

In its sample, this clonotype was seen many times. V usage is TRBV27 and J usage is TRBJ2-7; 15 nucleotides line up with TRBD2. The ends lost 5 bases at V and 9 bases at J; junction bases unmatched: 8. This CDR3 contains 15 residues. CDR1 is MNHEY and CDR2 is SMNVEV in the germline V gene (reference sequence). Here the CDR3 reads CASSPIGLAGGGQYF. The CDR3 DNA reads as TGTGCCAGCAGTCCAATCGGACTAGCGGGAGGGGGGCAGTACTTC.

This clonotype was found many times. CDR3 residues: CAISAQGDYGYTF. The CDR3 nucleotides read TGTGCCATCAGCGCCCAGGGGGACTATGGCTACACCTTC. The chain is built from TRBV10-3 and TRBJ1-2; 7 bases align to TRBD1. Germline-derived CDR1 and CDR2 are ENHRY and SYGVKD. The CDR3 has 13 residues. V trimming: 6 bases; J trimming: 3 bases; junction bases outside the gene matches: 4.

The chain employs TRBV15 and TRBJ1-4; D not resolved. The CDR3 contains 13 residues. CDR1 LNHNV and CDR2 YYDKDF come from the germline V gene (reference sequence). Between the trimmed V and J ends, which lost 2 bases and 8 bases, there was a span of 9 bases. Here the CDR3 reads CATSRSGLEKLFF. The CDR3 region has the DNA TGTGCCACCAGCAGATCTGGATTGGAAAAACTGTTTTTT.

This clonotype appeared many times. The DNA of the CDR3 is TGTGCCTGGAGCTCCGCGGCGATCTCCTACGAGCAGTACTTC. Protein: CAWSSAAISYEQYF. The V call is TRBV30, the J call TRBJ2-7; D is unresolved. From germline, CDR1 is GTSNPN and CDR2 SVGIG (reference sequence). V was pared by 3 bases and J by 0 bases, with 12 bases between. The CDR3 length is 14 residues.

J is TRBJ2-7 and V is TRBV19; 7 bases line up with TRBD1. The CDR3 is made up of 14 amino acids. V shed 5 bases, J shed 2 bases, and the junction held 6 bases outside the gene matches. CDR1 is LNHDA and CDR2 is SQIVND in the germline V gene (reference sequence). CDR3 protein: CASSPQGDPYEQYF. Here the CDR3 DNA reads TGTGCCAGTAGTCCTCAGGGGGACCCCTACGAGCAGTACTTC.

This clonotype was observed a few times. The gene calls are TRBV10-3 and TRBJ1-1, with unresolved D. Germline loops: CDR1 ENHRY, CDR2 SYGVKD. The CDR3 loop spans 14 amino acids. V was shortened by 9 bases and J by 1 base, with 15 bases between the two germline ends. CDR3 coding DNA: TGTGCCATAAGGGCCCAAACACAGAACACTGAAGCTTTCTTT. It yields the protein CAIRAQTQNTEAFF.

This clonotype has at least ten counts. The CDR3 spells CAWEMQNSPLHF. DNA for the CDR3: TGTGCCTGGGAGATGCAGAATTCACCCCTCCACTTT. The chain couples TRBV30 to TRBJ1-6; D unresolved. V was cut by 5 bases and J by 7 bases, with 9 bases left in between. CDR1 and CDR2 from the germline V gene are GTSNPN and SVGIG (reference sequence). This CDR3 contains 12 residues.

With regard to this clonotype: The junction does not match germline at one end; this may be a read error. The V and J genes are TRBV30 and TRBJ2-2; 11 bases are shared with TRBD1. The CDR3 has 13 residues. The germline CDR1 and CDR2 sequences are GTSNPN and SVGIG (reference sequence). The CDR3 DNA sequence: TGTACCTGGGACAGGGGGGGGTCCGGGGAGCTGTTTTTT. This sequence encodes CTWDRGGSGELFF.

For this clonotype: One end of the junction is discordant with germline, which a read error may explain. The J gene is TRBJ1-1, the V gene TRBV28, with a weak D call TRBD1 (6 bases). The germline CDR1 and CDR2 sequences are MDHEN and SYDVKM. This CDR3 is 14 amino acids long. Here the CDR3 DNA reads TGCGCCAGCAGCTTGGGACACCTGAACACTGAAGCTCTCTTT. This gives the protein CASSLGHLNTEALF.

In its sample, this clonotype was seen a few times. CDR3 DNA sequence: TGTGCCAGCACTCCCAATTTCTGGATGAGCACAGATACGCAGTATTTT. This gives the protein CASTPNFWMSTDTQYF. This chain connects TRBV6-1 to TRBJ2-3; the D is unclear. Germline V CDR1 and CDR2: MNHNS, SASEGT. Deletions cut 7 bases from V and 0 bases from J, with 17 bases between. The CDR3 is made up of 16 amino acids.

The chain uses TRBV7-8 and TRBJ2-6; D call uncertain. CDR3 size: 19 residues. Trimming took off 4 bases at V and 2 bases at J, with 21 bases between the two ends. Germline V CDR1 and CDR2: SGHVS, FQNEAQ. The CDR3 nucleotides are TGTGCCAGCAGCTGCTATGCCCCCGAGGTCCTCCCTGGGGCCAACGTCCTGACTTTC. Translating gives CASSCYAPEVLPGANVLTF.

This clonotype came up many times. V is TRBV28 and J is TRBJ1-2; a weak D match, TRBD1 (5 bases). The CDR3 contains 16 residues. V lost 10 bases to trimming and J lost 1 base, with 22 bases between them. Germline CDR1 is MDHEN and CDR2 is SYDVKM. The CDR3 nucleotides read TGTGCCACCGCCCGGGACCGCACGGAAATTAACTATGGCTACACCTTC. This codes for CATARDRTEINYGYTF.